The present entry profiles one T cell receptor (beta chain) with its context. The data originate from a study of blood T cell repertoires in COVID-19. As for the study in general: Specimens from acute and convalescent COVID-19 originated in the United States, Italy and Spain.

In germline, CDR1 is DFQATT, CDR2 SNEGSKA (reference sequence). CDR3 length equals 11 residues. Trimming cost V 5 bases and J 5 bases, with 8 bases left between them. The repertoire was sequenced with immunoSEQ multiplex PCR; TCRdb's copy has only in-frame clones and lacks some. The repertoire holds over 150,000 clones, with roughly 83% as singletons. The rearrangement links TRBV20-1 to TRBJ2-3; no reliable D call. The sequence came from an older woman with acute or convalescent COVID-19. Specimen: peripheral blood. The chain's CDR3 is CSAQVGDTQYF. As DNA, the CDR3 is TGCAGTGCTCAGGTTGGAGATACGCAGTATTTT.